The 18 T cell receptor beta chains below were found in one sample sequenced in a study of T cell responses to AZD1222 COVID-19 vaccine. Generated by immunoSEQ multiplex PCR, the TCRdb table keeps only in-frame clones and is missing some. Among over 100,000 clones listed, around 84% were seen once. This material consisted of peripheral blood, taken on day 0 of AZD1222 vaccination. Every receptor here comes from an adult in good health.

The rearrangement uses TRBV19 and TRBJ1-5, with D tentatively TRBD1 (5 bases). CDR3 length: 15 amino acids. The V gene lost 5 bases and the J gene lost 3 bases, with 14 bases spanning the gap. CDR1 LNHDA and CDR2 SQIVND come from the germline V gene (reference sequence). The CDR3 spells CASSPGTADNQPQHF. DNA of the CDR3: TGTGCCAGTAGTCCGGGGACGGCCGACAATCAGCCCCAGCATTTT. The full variable domain, with the rest looked up from reference TRBV19 and TRBJ1-5, is DGGITQSPKYLFRKEGQNVTLSCEQNLNHDAMYWYRQDPGQGLRLIYYSQIVNDFQKGDIAEGYSVSREKKESFPLTVTSAQKNPTAFYLCASSPGTADNQPQHFGDGTRLSIL.

V gene TRBV4-3 combines with J gene TRBJ2-7, with D possibly TRBD1 on 6 matching bases. This CDR3 is 15 amino acids long. V was shortened by 2 bases and J by 2 bases, with 13 bases between the two germline ends. Germline V lookup: CDR1 LGHNA, CDR2 YSLEER. The CDR3: CASSQRSGATYEQYF. The DNA of the CDR3 is TGCGCCAGCAGCCAACGATCAGGGGCTACCTACGAGCAGTACTTC.

The chain joins TRBV6-2 or TRBV6-3 to TRBJ1-5, with D uncertain. Germline CDR1 is MNHEY and CDR2 is SVGEGT. The ends were cut back, 2 bases at V and 3 bases at J, with 14 bases in the middle. The CDR3 totals 16 residues. The CDR3 region is CASSYDPTDYNQPQHF. DNA of the CDR3: TGTGCCAGCAGTTACGATCCTACAGACTACAATCAGCCCCAGCATTTT.

The V and J genes are TRBV7-8 and TRBJ1-1; D call uncertain. The CDR3 length is 12 residues. Germline CDR1 reads SGHVS; CDR2 reads FQNEAQ. V was cut by 5 bases and J by 11 bases, with 15 bases left in between. CDR3 residues: CASSQGLGMAFF. The CDR3 DNA reads as TGTGCCAGCAGCCAAGGGCTCGGAATGGCTTTCTTT.

V gene TRBV5-6 combines with J gene TRBJ1-2, with 8 bases fitting TRBD1. Germline V gene lookup returns CDR1 SGHDT and CDR2 YYEEEE. CDR3 length equals 15 residues. Trimming at V came to 3 bases and at J to 4 bases, leaving 8 bases not matched to a gene. The CDR3, as DNA: TGTGCCAGCAGCTCCCAGGGGGCCCTCCCCTATGGCTACACCTTC. Amino acids: CASSSQGALPYGYTF.

V is TRBV5-4 and J is TRBJ1-1; possible D gene TRBD1, 5 bases. Per germline, CDR1 SGHNT and CDR2 YYREEE (reference sequence). CDR3 length: 15 amino acids. Between the trimmed V and J ends, which lost 1 base and 1 base, there was a span of 11 bases. CDR3 region: CASSLQGAGNTEAFF. CDR3 nucleotide sequence: TGTGCCAGCAGCTTGCAAGGGGCGGGGAACACTGAAGCTTTCTTT.

The chain employs TRBV11-3 and TRBJ2-3; D unresolved. The CDR3 runs to 12 residues. CDR1 SGHNT and CDR2 YENEEA come from the germline V gene. V gave up 4 bases and J gave up 2 bases, with 4 bases separating them. DNA of the CDR3: TGTGCCAGCAGCTCCTACACAGATACGCAGTATTTT. Protein: CASSSYTDTQYF. The complete variable domain, with remaining parts taken from reference TRBV11-3 and TRBJ2-3, reads EAGVVQSPRYKIIEKKQPVAFWCNPISGHNTLYWYLQNLGQGPELLIRYENEEAVDDSQLPKDRFSAERLKGVDSTLKIQPAELGDSAVYLCASSSYTDTQYFGPGTRLTVL.

The chain carries TRBV6-1 and TRBJ2-1; D may be TRBD2 (5 bases). V dropped 1 base and J dropped 6 bases, with 10 bases sitting between them. The CDR3 consists of 14 residues. The V gene's germline CDR1 is MNHNS and CDR2 SASEGT. Here the CDR3 reads CASSEGTRVNEQFF. As DNA, the CDR3 is TGTGCCAGCAGTGAAGGTACGCGGGTCAATGAGCAGTTCTTC.

This chain links TRBV6-4 with TRBJ2-5, with 8 bases identical to TRBD2. The CDR3 consists of 18 residues. The ends lost 7 bases at V and 0 bases at J; junction bases unmatched: 16. Germline loops: CDR1 MRHNA, CDR2 SNTAGT. This CDR3 reads CASNTGGGHGENQETQYF. In DNA form, the CDR3 reads TGTGCCAGCAACACCGGGGGGGGACACGGGGAGAACCAAGAGACCCAGTACTTC.

The chain uses TRBV28 and TRBJ1-6; weak D call: TRBD1 (6 bases). The CDR3 totals 16 residues. Per the germline V gene, CDR1 is MDHEN and CDR2 is SYDVKM. With 6 bases removed from V and 0 bases from J, the gap between germline ends came to 12 bases. The CDR3 nucleotides are TGTGCCAGCAGGCCTGAGGGGGTCTCCTATAATTCACCCCTCCACTTT. As protein: CASRPEGVSYNSPLHF.

This clone was picked up a small number of times. The rearrangement links TRBV7-2 to TRBJ1-1, with D unclear. This CDR3 has 15 amino acids. The germline V gene encodes CDR1 SGHTA and CDR2 FQGNSA. The germline V and J ends were trimmed by 5 bases and 4 bases, with 17 bases remaining between them. The CDR3 sequence: CASSLAIFGVTEAFF. CDR3 DNA sequence: TGTGCCAGCAGCCTTGCTATATTCGGGGTCACTGAAGCTTTCTTT.

The gene calls are TRBV28 and TRBJ2-2; 15 bases are a match to TRBD2. J was trimmed by 0 bases and V by 6 bases; bases with no gene match: 5. The germline gives CDR1 MDHEN, CDR2 SYDVKM. This CDR3 is built from 18 residues. DNA for the CDR3: TGTGCCAGCAGGCCGGGACTAGCGGGGGGCCCGAACACCGGGGAGCTGTTTTTT. Amino acid sequence: CASRPGLAGGPNTGELFF.

CDR3: CASSSTGWTDTQYF. For the CDR3, the DNA is TGTGCCAGCAGTTCGACAGGGTGGACAGATACGCAGTATTTT. The chain joins TRBV2 to TRBJ2-3; 7 bases are shared with TRBD1. Germline values: CDR1 SNHLY, CDR2 FYNNEI. Trimming removed 5 bases from V and 3 bases from J; junction bases left unmatched: 5. There are 14 residues in the CDR3. Full variable domain (remainder filled in from reference TRBV2 and TRBJ2-3): EPEVTQTPSHQVTQMGQEVILRCVPISNHLYFYWYRQILGQKVEFLVSFYNNEISEKSEIFDDQFSVERPDGSNFTLKIRSTKLEDSAMYFCASSSTGWTDTQYFGPGTRLTVL.

V and J are TRBV9 and TRBJ1-6; D may be TRBD1 (5 bases). Germline CDR1 and CDR2: SGDLS and YYNGEE. The CDR3 consists of 15 residues. The V gene lost 2 bases and the J gene lost 14 bases, with 20 bases spanning the gap. For the CDR3, the DNA is TGTGCCAGCAGCGTGGCGGACACGGGTAAATTAGCCCTCCACTTT. Translated, it gives CASSVADTGKLALHF.

This clone occurred a few times. Here the CDR3 DNA reads TGTGCCAGCAGCTTAGTAGAGGGGAGAGGATACTATGGCTACACCTTC. It translates to CASSLVEGRGYYGYTF. V and J are TRBV7-9 and TRBJ1-2; possibly TRBD1 for D (5 bases). V lost 1 base and J lost 3, with 15 bases in between. The CDR3 is 16 residues long. CDR1 SEHNR and CDR2 FQNEAQ come from the germline V gene (reference sequence). The entire variable domain, with the rest obtained from reference TRBV7-9 and TRBJ1-2, is as follows: DTGVSQNPRHKITKRGQNVTFRCDPISEHNRLYWYRQTLGQGPEFLTYFQNEAQLEKSRLLSDRFSAERPKGSFSTLEIQRTEQGDSAMYLCASSLVEGRGYYGYTFGSGTRLTVV.

The V gene is TRBV5-1, the J gene TRBJ1-4, with 10 bases fitting TRBD1. The germline V gene encodes CDR1 SGHRS and CDR2 YFSETQ. This CDR3 has 14 residues. Trimming cost V 3 bases and J 7 bases; bases outside gene matches: 3. The CDR3 sequence is CASSSGQGGEKLFF. Written as DNA, the CDR3 is TGCGCCAGCAGCTCTGGACAGGGGGGTGAAAAACTGTTTTTT.

This rearrangement joins TRBV7-9 to TRBJ1-2, with a tentative D call TRBD1 (6 bases). Germline loops: CDR1 SEHNR, CDR2 FQNEAQ (reference sequence). Trimming stripped 5 bases from V and 4 bases from J, with 17 bases between. The CDR3 covers 15 residues. In nucleotides, the CDR3 is TGTGCCAGCAGCCAAGACGGGGGCCTGGGCTATGGCTACACCTTC. Translation: CASSQDGGLGYGYTF. Drawing the rest from reference TRBV7-9 and TRBJ1-2, the complete variable domain is DTGVSQNPRHKITKRGQNVTFRCDPISEHNRLYWYRQTLGQGPEFLTYFQNEAQLEKSRLLSDRFSAERPKGSFSTLEIQRTEQGDSAMYLCASSQDGGLGYGYTFGSGTRLTVV.

V and J are TRBV24-1 and TRBJ2-7; 7 nucleotides line up with TRBD2. The CDR3 consists of 13 residues. Unmatched junction bases numbered 4, after V lost 4 bases and J lost 5 bases. The germline V gene encodes CDR1 KGHDR and CDR2 SFDVKD. In DNA, the CDR3 is TGTGCCACCAGTGACCTGCGGGGGAACGAGCAGTACTTC. It yields the protein CATSDLRGNEQYF.